This entry lists 24 T cell receptor beta chains sequenced from one sample in a study of human T cells and chemical hapten exposure (dated by TCRdb to 2020 to 2023). What the time point label conveys for this sample: patch test 3, about 24 weeks after DPC sensitization. The treatment or condition label, read with the paper, signifies: therapeutic diphenylcyclopropenone sensitization with weekly scalp DPC. The library was prepared using RACE. These reads were obtained on a NextSeq 500. TCRdb's own reprocessing of the public reads used fastp at Q25 and MiXCR and kept productive beta chains. Every entry covers one CDR3 protein and lists the most common genes and DNA from its rows. In this sample the table shows approximately 160,000 distinct CDR3 sequences, about a quarter of which occur a single time. The ten largest make up about 2% of the sample. The sample in question was whole blood, obtained in connection with sensitization to the hapten diphenylcyclopropenone (DPC). The receptors were sampled from a woman aged 18-29 years with alopecia areata. Some clones in this sample may be carry-over from other donors' samples.

This chain uses TRBV29-1 with TRBJ2-1, with 12 bases fitting TRBD2. There are 14 residues in the CDR3. Germline CDR1 SQVTM, CDR2 ANQGSEA. V shed 6 bases, J shed 4 bases, and the junction held 4 bases outside the gene matches. The CDR3 spells CSVGLAGGYNEQFF. CDR3 coding DNA: TGCAGCGTCGGTCTAGCGGGGGGGTACAATGAGCAGTTCTTC.

In its sample, this clonotype was seen a few times. V gene TRBV7-2 combines with J gene TRBJ2-4; D is perhaps TRBD2 (6 bases). CDR3 size: 15 residues. Germline V gene lookup returns CDR1 SGHTA and CDR2 FQGNSA. Trimming left V 0 bases short and J 8 bases short, with 14 bases between. The CDR3 sequence is CASSLAGRMSDIQYF. The CDR3 region has the DNA TGTGCCAGCAGCTTAGCAGGGAGGATGTCGGACATTCAGTACTTC.

The chain employs TRBV6-6 and TRBJ2-7; D assignment may be TRBD1 or TRBD2 (7 bases each). The germline V gene encodes CDR1 MNHNY and CDR2 SVGAGI (reference sequence). CDR3 length: 15 amino acids. V lost 6 bases to trimming and J lost 9 bases, with 24 bases between them. The CDR3 coding sequence is TGTGCCAGCAGCCTAACCCCCACAGGGGAGCGGGGGCAGTACTTC. Its translation: CASSLTPTGERGQYF.

The chain carries TRBV12-3 or TRBV12-4 and TRBJ1-1; D is uncertain. V was trimmed by 3 bases and J by 6 bases, leaving 11 bases between them. The CDR3 totals 13 residues. The CDR3 spells CASSFDSVSEAFF. The DNA for the CDR3 is TGTGCCAGCAGTTTTGATTCGGTATCTGAAGCTTTCTTT.

The chain joins TRBV27 to TRBJ2-1; 11 positions agree with TRBD1. With V trimmed by 5 bases and J by 2 bases, 2 bases remained unmatched. The CDR3 is 15 residues long. Germline CDR1 MNHEY, CDR2 SMNVEV (reference sequence). CDR3 DNA: TGTGCCAGCAGTCCGGACAGGGGGCCCTACAATGAGCAGTTCTTC. Protein: CASSPDRGPYNEQFF.

There are a few counts of this clonotype. The V call is TRBV7-9, the J call TRBJ2-1; D may match TRBD1 or TRBD2 (5 bases each). The germline V and J ends were trimmed by 5 bases and 0 bases, with 11 bases remaining between them. Germline CDR1 is SEHNR and CDR2 is FQNEAQ (reference sequence). The CDR3 is made up of 15 amino acids. CDR3: CASSARGGSYNEQFF. The CDR3 DNA reads TGTGCCAGCAGCGCGCGTGGGGGCTCCTACAATGAGCAGTTCTTC.

The chain carries TRBV7-9 and TRBJ2-1; 7 nucleotides align to TRBD2. Unmatched junction bases numbered 4, after V lost 1 base and J lost 10 bases. This CDR3 has 13 amino acids. The V gene's germline CDR1 is SEHNR and CDR2 FQNEAQ (reference sequence). The CDR3 region has the DNA TGTGCCAGCAGCTTAGAAACAGCGGGGGAGCAGTTCTTC. Translation gives CASSLETAGEQFF.

This clonotype was seen many times. The rearrangement uses TRBV9 and TRBJ2-2; no firm D call. CDR1 and CDR2 (germline): SGDLS, YYNGEE. CDR3 length: 14 amino acids. V lost 3 bases, J lost 5 bases, and 11 bases lay in between. The CDR3 DNA follows: TGTGCCAGCAGCGCGACCCCGCGGACCGGGGAGCTGTTTTTT. Protein: CASSATPRTGELFF.

The chain has TRBV15 and TRBJ2-7; 9 bases are a match to TRBD1. This CDR3 comprises 17 residues. With V trimmed by 0 bases and J by 3 bases, 9 bases remained unmatched. Germline-derived CDR1 and CDR2 are LNHNV and YYDKDF (reference sequence). Here the CDR3 reads CATSRDITDRGDYEQYF. CDR3 DNA sequence: TGTGCCACCAGCAGAGATATAACGGACAGGGGAGACTACGAGCAGTACTTC.

This clonotype was seen a few times. This chain connects TRBV6-2 or TRBV6-3 to TRBJ1-5; weak D call: TRBD1 (5 bases). Between the trimmed V and J ends, which lost 7 bases and 5 bases, there was a span of 15 bases. Germline CDR1 is MNHEY and CDR2 is SVGEGT. The CDR3 has 14 residues. CDR3 coding DNA: TGTGCCAGCACCCCAGACAGAGAGCATCAGCCCCAGCATTTT. As protein: CASTPDREHQPQHF.

This clonotype was found a few times. In DNA, the CDR3 is TGTGCCAGCAGCTTTGGGACAGGGGCCCGCAATGAGCAGTTCTTC. This encodes CASSFGTGARNEQFF. V usage is TRBV7-2 and J usage is TRBJ2-1; 10 bases agree with TRBD1. The CDR3 sequence is 15 residues long. V gave up 3 bases and J gave up 6 bases; unmatched junction bases: 5. CDR1 and CDR2 (germline): SGHTA, FQGNSA.

This chain links TRBV25-1 with TRBJ2-7, with TRBD1 as a possible D gene (5 bases). The CDR3 extends over 11 amino acids. V was clipped by 8 bases and J by 2 bases, with 7 bases between them. From germline, CDR1 is MGHDK and CDR2 SYGVNS. CDR3 sequence reads: CASQDTYEQYF. As DNA, the CDR3 is TGTGCCAGCCAGGACACCTACGAGCAGTACTTC.

This clonotype was seen more than once but under ten times. The V call is TRBV7-2, the J call TRBJ1-4, with a weak D call TRBD1 (6 bases). The V end was cut by 3 bases, the J end by 7 bases, with 12 bases between. The CDR3 is 14 residues long. The germline gives CDR1 SGHTA, CDR2 FQGNSA. As DNA, the CDR3 is TGTGCCAGCAGCTTGGGAGGGGGAATTGAAAAACTGTTTTTT. Translating it yields CASSLGGGIEKLFF.

This clonotype was seen a few times. The rearrangement joins TRBV20-1 to TRBJ2-7, with TRBD1 as a possible D gene (6 bases). V was clipped by 1 base and J by 5 bases, with 18 bases between them. Looked up from germline, CDR1 is DFQATT and CDR2 is SNEGSKA (reference sequence). The CDR3 sequence is 15 residues long. The chain's CDR3 is CSARVIQGTYHEQYF. Written as DNA, the CDR3 is TGCAGTGCTAGAGTAATACAGGGAACCTACCACGAGCAGTACTTC.

In this sample, this clonotype turned up a few times. CDR3: CASSLRGLPAGGYTF. For the CDR3, the DNA is TGTGCCAGCAGCTTAAGGGGGTTGCCGGCCGGTGGCTACACCTTC. The chain has TRBV7-3 and TRBJ1-2; possibly TRBD1 for D (5 bases). The CDR3 has 15 residues. CDR1 is SGHTA, CDR2 FQGTGA, per germline. V lost 1 base to trimming and J lost 7 bases, with 16 bases between them.

This clonotype was recorded a few times. The CDR3 region is CASSQVGRERYTF. For the CDR3, the DNA is TGTGCCAGCAGCCAAGTGGGTCGGGAGCGCTACACCTTC. The chain has TRBV3-1 and TRBJ1-2; D is ambiguous. CDR3 size: 13 residues. Germline V gene sequence: CDR1 LGHDT, CDR2 YNNKEL (reference sequence). Trimming took off 1 base at V and 9 bases at J, with 12 bases between the two ends.

CDR3 in amino acids: CASSVGSEGGFEKLFF. The DNA for the CDR3 is TGTGCCAGCAGCGTAGGCTCTGAGGGGGGCTTTGAAAAACTGTTTTTT. The chain links TRBV9 to TRBJ1-4; D possibly corresponds to TRBD1 (6 bases). With 0 bases removed from V and 7 bases from J, the gap between germline ends came to 16 bases. Germline V CDR1 and CDR2: SGDLS, YYNGEE. The CDR3 has 16 amino acids.

The genes are TRBV20-1 and TRBJ2-3; 7 nucleotides align to TRBD2. The germline CDR1 and CDR2 sequences are DFQATT and SNEGSKA (reference sequence). With 2 bases clipped from V and 6 bases from J, the junction kept 8 bases outside the gene matches. There are 14 residues in the CDR3. The CDR3 nucleotides read TGCAGTGCTAGATGGGCGGGAGTAGCTGATACGCAGTATTTT. Amino acid sequence: CSARWAGVADTQYF.

The rearrangement uses TRBV7-2 and TRBJ2-5; 11 bases are shared with TRBD2. V dropped 1 base and J dropped 5; count of bases not matched to a gene: 6. CDR3 length: 16 residues. Germline CDR1 SGHTA, CDR2 FQGNSA. The CDR3 region is CASSLGLAGGMETQYF. The CDR3 DNA follows: TGTGCCAGCAGCTTAGGTTTAGCGGGAGGGATGGAGACCCAGTACTTC.

This clonotype was detected many times. The chain employs TRBV20-1 and TRBJ1-1; D is uncertain. The CDR3 spans 9 residues. V was pared by 0 bases and J by 12 bases, with 5 bases between. CDR1 and CDR2 (germline): DFQATT, SNEGSKA (reference sequence). CDR3 amino acids: CSARDGTFF. The CDR3 DNA is TGCAGTGCTAGAGATGGGACTTTCTTT.

This clonotype was detected only a few times. V gene TRBV20-1 combines with J gene TRBJ1-4, with TRBD1 matching 8 bases. CDR3 length equals 14 residues. Trimming at V came to 4 bases and at J to 2 bases, leaving 3 bases not matched to a gene. CDR1 DFQATT and CDR2 SNEGSKA come from the germline V gene (reference sequence). CDR3 amino acids: CSATTGATNEKLFF. The CDR3 nucleotides read TGCAGTGCTACGACAGGGGCGACTAATGAAAAACTGTTTTTT.

This clonotype was counted a few times. The rearrangement uses TRBV4-2 and TRBJ2-7, with D unresolved. CDR1 and CDR2 (germline): LGHNA, YNFKEQ. Trimming stripped 1 base from V and 3 bases from J, with 4 bases between. The CDR3 runs to 12 residues. The CDR3 is CASSQVYYEQYF. The CDR3 DNA is TGTGCCAGCAGCCAAGTTTACTACGAGCAGTACTTC.

The CDR3 coding sequence is TGTGCCAGCAGACCTGGGACTAGCGGGGGTTACGAGCAGTTCTTC. Protein sequence: CASRPGTSGGYEQFF. V and J are TRBV6-5 and TRBJ2-1; 14 nucleotides align to TRBD2. In germline, CDR1 is MNHEY, CDR2 SVGAGI. This CDR3 is 15 amino acids long. With V trimmed by 6 bases and J by 10 bases, 8 bases remained unmatched.

This clonotype was counted between two and nine times. The gene calls are TRBV6-2 or TRBV6-3 and TRBJ2-1; D not certain. Germline CDR1 MNHEY, CDR2 SVGEGT. This CDR3 is 11 amino acids long. Trimming took off 6 bases at V and 6 bases at J, with 6 bases between the two ends. The CDR3 DNA is TGTGCCAGCAGAGTGGTCAATGAGCAGTTCTTC. Amino acids: CASRVVNEQFF.